This T cell receptor (beta chain) was observed in a study of T cells in narcolepsy. TCRdb's table, derived via immunoSEQ multiplex PCR, lists solely in-frame clones and lacks some. The data contain under 35,000 clones, over 80% of them singletons. This CDR3 has 16 residues. V was clipped by 5 bases and J by 4 bases; unmatched bases: 7. Per the germline V gene, CDR1 is SGHTA and CDR2 is FQGNSA. This rearrangement joins TRBV7-2 to TRBJ2-6, with 8 bases identical to TRBD2. This clonotype was obtained from a human donor in good health. The sequenced sample consisted of memory (CD45RA-) CD4+ T cells from blood. CDR3 in DNA: TGTGCCAGCAGCCCAAGCGGGGGCTCCGGGGCCAACGTCCTGACTTTC. Its translation: CASSPSGGSGANVLTF.